This passage covers 20 T cell receptor beta chains from one sample sequenced in a study of blood T cell repertoires in COVID-19. The protocol was immunoSEQ multiplex PCR, while the TCRdb copy is restricted to in-frame clones and leaves out a portion. The sample lists 220,000 or so clones; 84% were seen once. The sequenced material came from PBMCs or T cells enriched from blood (not recorded which). All receptors come from a woman in her thirties or forties who had recovered from COVID-19.

This chain uses TRBV27 with TRBJ2-3; weak D call: TRBD1 (5 bases). Trimming stripped 4 bases from V and 0 bases from J, with 11 bases between. The CDR3 totals 15 residues. CDR1 and CDR2 from the germline V gene are MNHEY and SMNVEV (reference sequence). In DNA, the CDR3 is TGTGCCAGCAGTTCCAGGACACCTAGCACAGATACGCAGTATTTT. Translation gives CASSSRTPSTDTQYF.

The chain combines TRBV6-5 with TRBJ2-1, with TRBD1 as a possible D gene (5 bases). The CDR3 runs 13 residues. Trimming stripped 4 bases from V and 5 bases from J, with 9 bases between. CDR1 is MNHEY and CDR2 is SVGAGI in the germline V gene. The CDR3: CASSSDRHNEQFF. The CDR3 region has the DNA TGTGCCAGCAGTTCCGACAGACACAATGAGCAGTTCTTC.

In regard to this clone: Within the sample, other DNA sequences also encode this same CDR3. The chain couples TRBV19 to TRBJ2-2, with 7 bases identical to TRBD1. Germline CDR1 is LNHDA and CDR2 is SQIVND (reference sequence). Trimming cost V 3 bases and J 5 bases; bases outside gene matches: 6. This CDR3 is 15 amino acids long. The CDR3 loop reads CASSIKAGGTGELFF. In nucleotides, the CDR3 is TGTGCCAGTAGTATTAAGGCAGGGGGAACCGGGGAGCTGTTTTTT.

V gene TRBV9 combines with J gene TRBJ2-1, with TRBD2 identical over 7 bases. Germline V gene data show CDR1 as SGDLS and CDR2 as YYNGEE. Unmatched junction bases numbered 4, after V lost 0 bases and J lost 4 bases. There are 15 residues in the CDR3. The CDR3 protein is CASSVEASGYNEQFF. CDR3 DNA sequence: TGTGCCAGCAGCGTAGAGGCTAGCGGATACAATGAGCAGTTCTTC.

The V call is TRBV6-5, the J call TRBJ1-2, with D uncertain. The germline V and J ends were trimmed by 11 bases and 8 bases, with 18 bases remaining between them. This CDR3 has 12 amino acids. The germline V gene has CDR1 MNHEY and CDR2 SVGAGI. The CDR3 nucleotides are TGTGCCTCTGGACGGGGTGCGGAAGGCTACACCTTC. Its translation is CASGRGAEGYTF.

CDR3 residues: CASSQDRDYGYTF. CDR3 sequence (DNA): TGCGCCAGCAGCCAAGACAGGGACTATGGCTACACCTTC. The gene calls are TRBV4-3 and TRBJ1-2; maybe TRBD1 (5 bases). Trimming pared 0 bases from V and 3 bases from J, leaving 5 bases between. The CDR3 extends over 13 amino acids. Germline V gives CDR1 LGHNA, CDR2 YSLEER.

The rearrangement uses TRBV28 and TRBJ1-6, with a weak D call TRBD1 (5 bases). This CDR3 has 15 residues. From germline, CDR1 is MDHEN and CDR2 SYDVKM. V dropped 3 bases and J dropped 7 bases, with 13 bases sitting between them. The CDR3: CASSFGRGRNSPLHF. CDR3 bases: TGTGCCAGCAGTTTCGGGCGGGGGAGGAATTCACCCCTCCACTTT.

DNA of the CDR3: TGCGCCAGCAGCCCCGGGGAATACACTGAAGCTTTCTTT. Protein sequence: CASSPGEYTEAFF. The chain recombines TRBV5-1 with TRBJ1-1; D is unclear. Germline V gene data show CDR1 as SGHRS and CDR2 as YFSETQ. Trimming stripped 4 bases from V and 3 bases from J, with 10 bases between. The CDR3 length is 13 residues.

The count of this clone is one. V and J are TRBV5-1 and TRBJ2-1, with 11 bases fitting TRBD2. Germline assignment: CDR1 SGHRS and CDR2 YFSETQ. CDR3 size: 15 residues. Unmatched junction bases numbered 1, after V lost 2 bases and J lost 3 bases. In nucleotides, the CDR3 is TGCGCCAGCAGCTTTAGCGGGGGGGGCTACAATGAGCAGTTCTTC. Protein product: CASSFSGGGYNEQFF.

The chain is built from TRBV28 and TRBJ2-1, with 10 bases matching TRBD2. V shed 4 bases, J shed 11 bases, and the junction held 20 bases outside the gene matches. Germline values: CDR1 MDHEN, CDR2 SYDVKM. The CDR3 has 18 residues. This chain's CDR3 is CASSWASGSRGYSTQQFF. CDR3 coding DNA: TGTGCCAGCAGTTGGGCTAGCGGGAGTCGAGGGTATTCCACGCAGCAGTTCTTC.

The chain uses TRBV25-1 and TRBJ2-2; TRBD1 aligns across 8 bases. Unmatched junction bases numbered 13, after V lost 4 bases and J lost 6 bases. Germline CDR1 reads MGHDK; CDR2 reads SYGVNS. The CDR3 sequence is 17 residues long. CDR3 sequence reads: CASSVGLGGQAAGELFF. The CDR3 region has the DNA TGTGCCAGCAGTGTGGGGTTAGGGGGACAGGCGGCCGGGGAGCTGTTTTTT.

This clone was counted once. The rearrangement links TRBV2 to TRBJ1-5; possible D gene TRBD1, 6 bases. Trimming cost V 6 bases and J 9 bases, with 18 bases left between them. This CDR3 contains 14 residues. The germline V gene has CDR1 SNHLY and CDR2 FYNNEI. CDR3 sequence: CASSFRDTMGPQHF. In nucleotides, the CDR3 is TGTGCCAGCAGCTTCCGGGACACTATGGGGCCCCAGCATTTT.

The CDR3 reads CASSTQRQETQYF. As DNA, the CDR3 is TGTGCCAGTAGTACCCAGCGGCAAGAGACCCAGTACTTC. The rearrangement uses TRBV19 and TRBJ2-5, with D possibly matching TRBD2 (5 bases). From germline, CDR1 is LNHDA and CDR2 SQIVND (reference sequence). The CDR3 totals 13 residues. Trimming cost V 4 bases and J 2 bases, with 8 bases left between them. Using reference TRBV19 and TRBJ2-5 for the parts outside the CDR3, the full variable domain is DGGITQSPKYLFRKEGQNVTLSCEQNLNHDAMYWYRQDPGQGLRLIYYSQIVNDFQKGDIAEGYSVSREKKESFPLTVTSAQKNPTAFYLCASSTQRQETQYFGPGTRLLVL.

The V gene is TRBV5-4, the J gene TRBJ2-7, with 15 bases identical to TRBD2. CDR3 length equals 16 residues. Germline CDR1 SGHNT, CDR2 YYREEE (reference sequence). J lost 4 bases, V lost 3 bases, and 5 bases had no gene match. The CDR3 sequence: CASSSRTSGREYEQYV. The CDR3 DNA reads TGTGCCAGCAGCTCCAGGACTAGCGGGAGGGAATACGAGCAGTACGTC.

This chain connects TRBV19 to TRBJ2-1, with 11 bases matching TRBD2. With V trimmed by 7 bases and J by 6 bases, 5 bases remained unmatched. The CDR3 loop spans 14 amino acids. Germline V gene data show CDR1 as LNHDA and CDR2 as SQIVND (reference sequence). The CDR3 spells CASINSGRANEQFF. The CDR3 nucleotides read TGTGCCAGTATTAATAGCGGGAGGGCCAATGAGCAGTTCTTC.

The J gene is TRBJ1-1, the V gene TRBV27; 7 positions agree with TRBD1. The V gene end was trimmed by 5 bases and the J gene end by 4 bases; junction bases not matched to a gene: 19. CDR3 size: 18 residues. Germline V gene data show CDR1 as MNHEY and CDR2 as SMNVEV (reference sequence). This CDR3 reads CASSPGPTGPGGSTEAFF. In DNA form, the CDR3 reads TGTGCCAGCAGTCCAGGTCCGACAGGGCCAGGGGGGAGCACTGAAGCTTTCTTT.

The chain combines TRBV10-1 with TRBJ2-1; possibly TRBD2 for D (6 bases). This CDR3 region has 15 residues. In germline, CDR1 is WNHNN, CDR2 SYGVQD (reference sequence). Trimming cost V 5 bases and J 4 bases, with 15 bases left between them. CDR3 bases: TGCGCCAGCAGTCTCGGGACTGGACCTTACAATGAGCAGTTCTTC. It is translated as CASSLGTGPYNEQFF.

The rearrangement joins TRBV16 to TRBJ2-6, with D uncertain. This CDR3 is 17 amino acids long. V was trimmed by 1 base and J by 0 bases, leaving 10 bases between them. From germline, CDR1 is KGHSY and CDR2 FQNENV. The CDR3 DNA is TGTGCCAGCAGCCAATTCGGCCCGGGCTCTGGGGCCAACGTCCTGACTTTC. This translates into CASSQFGPGSGANVLTF. Supplemented by reference TRBV16 and TRBJ2-6, the full variable domain reads GEEVAQTPKHLVRGEGQKAKLYCAPIKGHSYVFWYQQVLKNEFKFLISFQNENVFDETGMPKERFSAKCLPNSPCSLEIQATKLEDSAVYFCASSQFGPGSGANVLTFGAGSRLTVL.

This clone occurred once. CDR3 DNA sequence: TGTGCCAGCTCGACCGGGACAAATTTCGGGAACACCATATATTTT. As protein: CASSTGTNFGNTIYF. The chain uses TRBV5-4 and TRBJ1-3; D might be TRBD1 (6 bases). This CDR3 spans 15 amino acids. CDR1 and CDR2 (germline): SGHNT, YYREEE (reference sequence). V shed 7 bases and J shed 7 bases, with 21 bases lying between them.

This clone was found once. The chain links TRBV30 to TRBJ1-1, with no clear D. Germline V gene sequence: CDR1 GTSNPN, CDR2 SVGIG (reference sequence). The CDR3 runs to 12 residues. The CDR3 reads CAHSPLNTEAFF. CDR3 DNA: TGTGCTCATAGCCCGTTGAACACTGAAGCTTTCTTT.